This TCR beta chain was recovered during a study of identical twins. A universal primer site was added by template switching, and unique molecular identifiers were carried by the cDNA. TCRdb recomputed calls from the 5' RACE reads with MiXCR, one row per CDR3 protein. Among 240,000 or so distinct CDR3 sequences listed, approximately 7% were seen once. This clonotype was observed at least ten times. V was clipped by 8 bases and J by 0 bases, with 10 bases between them. The germline V gene has CDR1 SGHAT and CDR2 FQNNGV. The CDR3 is made up of 13 amino acids. The same sample was also used in a study of yellow fever vaccine responses in identical twins.

The TCR was taken from a woman aged 18-29 years in good health. The chain combines TRBV11-2 with TRBJ1-1; the D gene is possibly TRBD1 (5 bases). The sample comprised memory (CD45RO+) T cells sorted from blood. As DNA, the CDR3 is TGTGCCAGCGAGAGGGACTTGAACACTGAAGCTTTCTTT. Residues: CASERDLNTEAFF.